Following are 8 T cell receptor beta chains from one sample sequenced in a study of blood T cell repertoires in COVID-19. TCRdb's table, derived via immunoSEQ multiplex PCR, lists solely in-frame clones and lacks some. The repertoire consists of some 14,000 clones, with roughly 90% occurring once and the leading ten covering less than 25%. The sample was peripheral blood. These receptors came from a human donor with active COVID-19. The donor label of this sample is uncertain.

The V call is TRBV11-2, the J call TRBJ2-5; 10 nucleotides align to TRBD1. This CDR3 is 14 amino acids long. Germline values: CDR1 SGHAT, CDR2 FQNNGV. Trimming removed 3 bases from V and 4 bases from J; junction bases left unmatched: 2. Written as DNA, the CDR3 is TGTGCCAGCAGCTTGACAGGGGGCGCAGAGACCCAGTACTTC. It yields the protein CASSLTGGAETQYF.

CDR3 amino acids: CASRAGTGDTGELFF. CDR3 bases: TGTGCCAGCAGAGCCGGGACAGGGGATACCGGGGAGCTGTTTTTT. This chain links TRBV6-5 with TRBJ2-2, with 10 bases aligning to TRBD1. Germline CDR1 reads MNHEY; CDR2 reads SVGAGI. The length of the CDR3 is 15 residues. The V and J ends lost 6 bases and 5 bases, in that order; junction bases with no gene match: 6.

This rearrangement joins TRBV5-4 to TRBJ1-1; D not certain. The CDR3 is 13 residues long. V lost 3 bases, J lost 3 bases, and 9 bases lay in between. CDR1 and CDR2 (germline): SGHNT, YYREEE (reference sequence). CDR3 sequence reads: CASSSLQYTEAFF. CDR3 nucleotides: TGTGCCAGCAGCTCCCTACAGTACACTGAAGCTTTCTTT. The full variable domain, completed using reference TRBV5-4 and TRBJ1-1, is ETGVTQSPTHLIKTRGQQVTLRCSSQSGHNTVSWYQQALGQGPQFIFQYYREEENGRGNFPPRFSGLQFPNYSSELNVNALELDDSALYLCASSSLQYTEAFFGQGTRLTVV.

CDR3 amino acids: CASSATGENTEAFF. The CDR3 DNA sequence: TGTGCCAGCAGCGCCACCGGGGAGAACACTGAAGCTTTCTTT. The chain combines TRBV9 with TRBJ1-1; D unclear. CDR1 and CDR2 from the germline V gene are SGDLS and YYNGEE. Between the trimmed V and J ends, which lost 3 bases and 1 base, there was a span of 10 bases. The CDR3 is 14 amino acids. Drawing the rest from reference TRBV9 and TRBJ1-1, the complete variable domain is DSGVTQTPKHLITATGQRVTLRCSPRSGDLSVYWYQQSLDQGLQFLIQYYNGEERAKGNILERFSAQQFPDLHSELNLSSLELGDSALYFCASSATGENTEAFFGQGTRLTVV.

V gene TRBV6-5 combines with J gene TRBJ1-1, with 7 bases lining up with TRBD1. The ends lost 0 bases at V and 3 bases at J; junction bases unmatched: 1. The CDR3 is 14 amino acids. Per germline, CDR1 MNHEY and CDR2 SVGAGI. CDR3 protein: CASSYSGTDTEAFF. CDR3 in DNA: TGTGCCAGCAGTTACTCAGGGACAGACACTGAAGCTTTCTTT.

The chain couples TRBV3-1 (or the pseudogene TRBV3-2) to TRBJ1-2, with D maybe TRBD1 (5 bases). The CDR3 runs 14 residues. Trimming cost V 0 bases and J 4 bases, with 9 bases left between them. From germline, CDR1 is LGHDT and CDR2 YNNKEL (reference sequence). CDR3 region: CASSQDRVGYGYTF. For the CDR3, the DNA is TGTGCCAGCAGCCAAGACAGGGTGGGCTATGGCTACACCTTC.

This chain links TRBV9 with TRBJ2-3; TRBD1 is a possible D gene (6 bases). The CDR3 consists of 14 residues. Trimming left V 0 bases short and J 3 bases short, with 8 bases between. Germline assignment: CDR1 SGDLS and CDR2 YYNGEE. CDR3 DNA: TGTGCCAGCAGCGTAGGGGGGCCTACAGATACGCAGTATTTT. It is translated as CASSVGGPTDTQYF.

Worth noting for this clone: Compared with germline, one end of the junction differs, possibly owing to a read error. The chain joins TRBV28 to TRBJ2-7; 7 bases map to TRBD1. Germline lookup yields CDR1 MDHEN and CDR2 SYDVKM. The CDR3 is 13 amino acids. CDR3 region: CASSPGTVGPQDF. In nucleotides, the CDR3 is TGTGCCAGCAGCCCCGGGACAGTGGGGCCCCAGGACTTC.